One and the same sample provided the 18 T cell receptor beta chains below, sequenced in a study of early T cells in non-severe SARS-CoV-2 infection. TCRdb re-called the 5' RACE reads with MiXCR, one entry per CDR3 protein. This table has tens of thousands of distinct CDR3 sequences, about a tenth appearing once. Sequencing used whole blood. Source of these receptors: an adult who was a healthcare worker with PCR-confirmed SARS-CoV-2 infection or an uninfected control (not recorded which).

There are a few counts of this clonotype. The gene calls are TRBV6-5 and TRBJ2-7; the match to TRBD1 covers 7 bases. V dropped 6 bases and J dropped 1; count of bases not matched to a gene: 6. From germline, CDR1 is MNHEY and CDR2 SVGAGI. CDR3 length equals 14 residues. The CDR3 spells CASSGTAFSYEQYF. The CDR3 DNA follows: TGTGCCAGCAGCGGGACAGCCTTTTCCTACGAGCAGTACTTC.

There are many counts of this clonotype. A junction end diverges from the germline sequence, so it may reflect a read error. The CDR3 is CAISESSRDTEAFF. The CDR3, as DNA: TGTGCCATCAGTGAGTCGAGCCGGGACACAGAAGCTTTCTTT. This chain connects TRBV10-3 to TRBJ1-1; maybe TRBD1 (6 bases). CDR1 ENHRY and CDR2 SYGVKD come from the germline V gene. This CDR3 spans 14 amino acids.

This clonotype has ten or more counts. V and J are TRBV19 and TRBJ1-2; D unclear. This CDR3 is built from 13 residues. Trimming removed 6 bases at V and 3 bases at J, with 11 bases between. CDR1 and CDR2 from the germline V gene are LNHDA and SQIVND (reference sequence). The CDR3 DNA reads as TGTGCCAGTAGGTCAGATCAAGACTATGGCTACACCTTC. Encoded protein: CASRSDQDYGYTF.

The chain employs TRBV3-1 and TRBJ1-2, with 9 bases fitting TRBD1. The CDR3 totals 15 residues. The ends lost 4 bases at V and 2 bases at J; junction bases unmatched: 5. Looked up from germline, CDR1 is LGHDT and CDR2 is YNNKEL (reference sequence). This CDR3 is CASSPLDRGNYGYTF. CDR3 nucleotides: TGTGCCAGCAGCCCCCTCGACAGGGGGAACTATGGCTACACCTTC.

V is TRBV19 and J is TRBJ1-5; D uncertain. Trimming removed 1 base at V and 0 bases at J, with 7 bases between. The V gene's germline CDR1 is LNHDA and CDR2 SQIVND (reference sequence). CDR3 length: 15 amino acids. The CDR3 region has the DNA TGTGCCAGTAGTATAGGTCAGTTTAGCAATCAGCCCCAGCATTTT. It yields the protein CASSIGQFSNQPQHF.

V gene TRBV24-1 combines with J gene TRBJ1-5; D ambiguous. The ends were cut back, 10 bases at V and 0 bases at J, with 6 bases in the middle. In germline, CDR1 is KGHDR, CDR2 SFDVKD. CDR3 size: 12 residues. CDR3: CATPYSNQPQHF. For the CDR3, the DNA is TGTGCCACACCCTATAGCAATCAGCCCCAGCATTTT.

This clonotype came up many times. The V gene is TRBV7-2, the J gene TRBJ2-6, with 7 bases aligning to TRBD1. The ends lost 6 bases at V and 0 bases at J; junction bases unmatched: 8. The CDR3 length is 17 residues. CDR1 and CDR2 (germline): SGHTA, FQGNSA. DNA for the CDR3: TGTGCCAGCAGTCTAGGGGGCGGAAGCTCTGGGGCCAACGTCCTGACTTTC. Amino acids: CASSLGGGSSGANVLTF.

This clonotype was counted a few times. The chain uses TRBV29-1 and TRBJ2-3, with 11 bases aligning to TRBD2. The CDR3 has 14 residues. The J segment lost 3 bases and the V segment lost 5 bases, leaving 4 bases of the junction unmatched. Germline V gene lookup returns CDR1 SQVTM and CDR2 ANQGSEA. The CDR3 DNA is TGCAGCGTTAGACTAGCGGGGTTGACAGATACGCAGTATTTT. Protein product: CSVRLAGLTDTQYF.

This rearrangement joins TRBV20-1 to TRBJ1-1, with a weak D call TRBD1 (6 bases). V shed 4 bases and J shed 2 bases, with 17 bases lying between them. The CDR3 spans 15 residues. Per the germline V gene, CDR1 is DFQATT and CDR2 is SNEGSKA (reference sequence). CDR3 amino acids: CSANQEPGVNTEAFF. The CDR3 nucleotides are TGCAGTGCTAATCAGGAGCCAGGGGTTAACACTGAAGCTTTCTTT.

V and J are TRBV12-3 or TRBV12-4 and TRBJ2-7; 8 bases match TRBD1. V lost 5 bases and J lost 3; bases outside the gene matches: 3. The CDR3 length is 13 residues. The CDR3 DNA reads TGTGCCAGCAGTCGCGGACAGGGCTACGAGCAGTACTTC. This gives the protein CASSRGQGYEQYF.

The table lists this clonotype with a few counts. The chain is built from TRBV4-3 and TRBJ2-1, with D tentatively TRBD2 (6 bases). This CDR3 comprises 18 residues. In germline, CDR1 is LGHNA, CDR2 YSLEER. Trimming left V 0 bases short and J 0 bases short, with 15 bases between. Here the CDR3 reads CASSQDVWATSSYNEQFF. The CDR3 coding sequence is TGCGCCAGCAGCCAAGACGTTTGGGCGACTAGCTCCTACAATGAGCAGTTCTTC.

The chain links TRBV5-4 to TRBJ2-7; no clear D. V lost 3 bases and J lost 3, with 7 bases in between. This CDR3 comprises 12 residues. Germline loops: CDR1 SGHNT, CDR2 YYREEE (reference sequence). The CDR3 region has the DNA TGTGCCAGCAGCTCGAATAACTACGAGCAGTACTTC. Translating gives CASSSNNYEQYF.

This clonotype turned up a few times. V and J are TRBV2 and TRBJ2-1; TRBD1 aligns across 8 bases. Germline values: CDR1 SNHLY, CDR2 FYNNEI. The J segment lost 7 bases and the V segment lost 10 bases, leaving 12 bases of the junction unmatched. There are 14 residues in the CDR3. CDR3 sequence reads: CATERQGIVNEQFF. CDR3 bases: TGTGCCACAGAGCGACAGGGGATTGTAAATGAGCAGTTCTTC.

V and J are TRBV7-2 and TRBJ2-2, with a tentative D call TRBD1 (6 bases). V was clipped by 2 bases and J by 5 bases, with 15 bases between them. Germline-derived CDR1 and CDR2 are SGHTA and FQGNSA. This CDR3 spans 16 amino acids. The CDR3 sequence is CASSLSSRGSTGELFF. CDR3 coding DNA: TGTGCCAGCAGCTTAAGTAGCAGGGGCTCAACCGGGGAGCTGTTTTTT.

In this sample, this clonotype turned up many times. The V gene is TRBV9, the J gene TRBJ2-2, with D perhaps matching TRBD2 (6 bases). Germline CDR1 SGDLS, CDR2 YYNGEE. This CDR3 region has 14 residues. Trimming stripped 3 bases from V and 5 bases from J, with 11 bases between. CDR3 nucleotide sequence: TGTGCCAGCAGCGGGGCAGGGAGGACCGGGGAGCTGTTTTTT. Protein sequence: CASSGAGRTGELFF.

The V and J genes are TRBV4-2 and TRBJ2-1; D possibly corresponds to TRBD2 (5 bases). Trimming removed 1 base from V and 9 bases from J, with 10 bases in between. The CDR3 has 13 residues. CDR1 and CDR2 (germline): LGHNA, YNFKEQ. The CDR3 DNA sequence: TGTGCCAGCAGCCAAGGGGAGCTTGTTGAGCAGTTCTTC. Translating gives CASSQGELVEQFF.

The genes are TRBV4-3 and TRBJ2-3; the D gene could be TRBD1 or TRBD2 (6 bases each). Germline-derived CDR1 and CDR2 are LGHNA and YSLEER. The CDR3 runs to 16 residues. Trimming removed 1 base from V and 0 bases from J, with 11 bases in between. CDR3: CASSQGLGGSTDTQYF. In nucleotides, the CDR3 is TGCGCCAGCAGCCAAGGGCTAGGGGGGAGCACAGATACGCAGTATTTT.

This clonotype occurred a few times. This chain connects TRBV7-8 to TRBJ1-5; 10 bases agree with TRBD1. This CDR3 is 14 amino acids long. From germline, CDR1 is SGHVS and CDR2 FQNEAQ. After removal of 3 bases from V and 5 bases from J, the junction contained 1 base not matched to a gene. The CDR3 loop reads CASSLDRGDQPQHF. CDR3 in DNA: TGTGCCAGCAGCTTGGACAGGGGGGATCAGCCCCAGCATTTT. The entire variable domain, with the rest obtained from reference TRBV7-8 and TRBJ1-5, is as follows: GAGVSQSPRYKVAKRGQDVALRCDPISGHVSLFWYQQALGQGPEFLTYFQNEAQLDKSGLPSDRFFAERPEGSVSTLKIQRTQQEDSAVYLCASSLDRGDQPQHFGDGTRLSIL.